These 2 T cell receptor beta chains came from one sample sequenced in a study of T-cell reconstitution after alpha-beta-depleted transplantation in children. The TCRbeta library incorporated unique molecular identifiers. Each CDR3 protein gets one entry after TCRdb re-called the PCR reads with MiXCR. The table includes some 500,000 distinct CDR3 sequences, 15% to 20% detected once. The material sequenced was PBMCs from the stem cell graft donor, taken from the stem cell graft. All receptors derive from a human donor who donated a stem cell graft to a child with acute lymphoblastic leukemia.

This sequence joins TRBV5-1 and TRBJ2-7, with a possible D match to TRBD2 (5 bases). The CDR3 length is 15 residues. Trimming cost V 4 bases and J 1 base, with 15 bases left between them. Germline CDR1 reads SGHRS; CDR2 reads YFSETQ. CDR3 sequence: CASSAEGPGSYEQYF. DNA of the CDR3: TGCGCCAGCAGCGCCGAAGGGCCGGGGTCCTACGAGCAGTACTTC.

The chain uses TRBV9 and TRBJ2-7; 7 bases map to TRBD2. The CDR3 length is 16 residues. The germline CDR1 and CDR2 sequences are SGDLS and YYNGEE. The trim removed 0 bases at V and 0 bases at J, leaving 6 bases unmatched. Here the CDR3 reads CASSVGPSGFSYEQYF. In DNA, the CDR3 is TGTGCCAGCAGCGTAGGGCCTAGCGGTTTCTCCTACGAGCAGTACTTC.